This section outlines one TCR beta chain sequence together with its context. Its cognate antigen is unknown. Adolescents were screened for latent TB by skin test and IGRA. Here immunoSEQ multiplex PCR was the method, and the copy in TCRdb shows in-frame clones only, minus some. The repertoire holds roughly 40,000 clones, with roughly 96% as singletons. This sample was included in a study of T cells in tuberculosis. Trimming took 4 bases from V and 1 from J; bases not matched to a gene: 3. In germline, CDR1 is KGHSH, CDR2 LQKENI. This CDR3 has 14 amino acids. Study conclusions and caveats: Active tuberculosis TCR-alpha repertoires lay closer to GMM-specific TCRs than IGRA-negative controls, suggesting clonal expansion.

The sequenced material came from PBMCs. The chain employs TRBV18 and TRBJ2-7; 8 bases are shared with TRBD1. This TCR came from a donor between 10 and 35 years old with latent tuberculosis or without tuberculosis infection. For the CDR3, the DNA is TGTGCCAGCTCACAGACAGGGGATTCCTACGAGCAGTACTTC. It yields the protein CASSQTGDSYEQYF.